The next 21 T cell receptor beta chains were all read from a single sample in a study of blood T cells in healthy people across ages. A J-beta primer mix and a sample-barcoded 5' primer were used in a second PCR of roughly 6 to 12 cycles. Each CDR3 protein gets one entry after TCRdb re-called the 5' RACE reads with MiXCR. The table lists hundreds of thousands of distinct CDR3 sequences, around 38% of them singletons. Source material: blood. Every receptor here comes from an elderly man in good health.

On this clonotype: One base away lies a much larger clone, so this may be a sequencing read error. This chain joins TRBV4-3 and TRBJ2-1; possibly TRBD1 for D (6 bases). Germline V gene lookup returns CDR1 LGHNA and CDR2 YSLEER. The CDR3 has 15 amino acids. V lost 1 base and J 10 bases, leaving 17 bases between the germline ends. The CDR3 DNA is TGCGCCAGCAGCCAAGCACCGGTACAGGGTTACGAGCAGTTCTTC. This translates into CASSQAPVQGYEQFF.

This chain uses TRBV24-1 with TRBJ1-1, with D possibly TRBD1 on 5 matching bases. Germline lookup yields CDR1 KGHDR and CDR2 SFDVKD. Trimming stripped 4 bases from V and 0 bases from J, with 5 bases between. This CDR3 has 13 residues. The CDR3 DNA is TGTGCCACCAGTGAGGGACTGAACACTGAAGCTTTCTTT. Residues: CATSEGLNTEAFF.

CDR3 sequence (DNA): TGTGCCAGCAGCGATCGACAGGGATCTACAAGGACTCAAGGCTACACCTTC. This sequence encodes CASSDRQGSTRTQGYTF. The J gene is TRBJ1-2, the V gene TRBV7-2, with 7 bases matching TRBD1. In germline, CDR1 is SGHTA, CDR2 FQGNSA. This CDR3 contains 17 residues. V shed 5 bases and J 8 bases; nucleotides not matched to a gene: 20.

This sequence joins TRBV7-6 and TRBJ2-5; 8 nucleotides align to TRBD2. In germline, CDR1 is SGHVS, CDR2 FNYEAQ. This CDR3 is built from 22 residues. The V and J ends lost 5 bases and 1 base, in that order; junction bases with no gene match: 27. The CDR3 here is CASSPKGRVTGGIGLTQETQYF. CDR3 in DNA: TGTGCCAGCAGCCCAAAGGGCAGGGTAACGGGGGGGATCGGCCTTACCCAAGAGACCCAGTACTTC.

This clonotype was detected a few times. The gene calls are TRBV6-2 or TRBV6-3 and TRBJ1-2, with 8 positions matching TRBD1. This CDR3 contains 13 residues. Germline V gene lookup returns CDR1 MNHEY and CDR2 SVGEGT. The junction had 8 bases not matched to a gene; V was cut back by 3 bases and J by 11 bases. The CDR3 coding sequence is TGTGCCAGCAGTTATTTCGGACAGGGAGCTTACACCTTC. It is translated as CASSYFGQGAYTF.

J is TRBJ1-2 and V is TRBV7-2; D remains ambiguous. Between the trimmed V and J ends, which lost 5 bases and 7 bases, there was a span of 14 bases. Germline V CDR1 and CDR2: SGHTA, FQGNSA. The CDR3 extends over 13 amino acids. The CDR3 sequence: CASSPSYSVGYTF. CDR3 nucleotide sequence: TGTGCCAGCAGCCCCTCTTACTCTGTTGGCTACACCTTC.

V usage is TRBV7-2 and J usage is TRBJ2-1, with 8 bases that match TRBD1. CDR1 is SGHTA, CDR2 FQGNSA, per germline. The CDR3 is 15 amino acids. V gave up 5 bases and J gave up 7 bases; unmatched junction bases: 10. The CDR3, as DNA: TGTGCCAGCAGCCGGCCCCCAGGGGGCCTGAATGAGCAGTTCTTC. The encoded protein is CASSRPPGGLNEQFF. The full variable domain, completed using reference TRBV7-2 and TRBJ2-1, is GAGVSQSPSNKVTEKGKDVELRCDPISGHTALYWYRQSLGQGLEFLIYFQGNSAPDKSGLPSDRFSAERTGGSVSTLTIQRTQQEDSAVYLCASSRPPGGLNEQFFGPGTRLTVL.

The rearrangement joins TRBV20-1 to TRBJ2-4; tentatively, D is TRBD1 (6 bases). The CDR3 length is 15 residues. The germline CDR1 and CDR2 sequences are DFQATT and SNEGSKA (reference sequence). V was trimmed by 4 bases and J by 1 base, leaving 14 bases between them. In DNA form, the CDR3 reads TGCAGTGCTAATGGGACACCGTGGGCCAAAAACATTCAGTACTTC. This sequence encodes CSANGTPWAKNIQYF.

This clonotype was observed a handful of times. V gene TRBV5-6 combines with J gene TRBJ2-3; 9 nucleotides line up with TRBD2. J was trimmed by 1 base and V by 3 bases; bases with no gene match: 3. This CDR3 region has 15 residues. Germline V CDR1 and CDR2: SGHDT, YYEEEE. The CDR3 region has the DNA TGTGCCAGCAGCTCCGAGCGGGAGGGCACAGATACGCAGTATTTT. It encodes CASSSEREGTDTQYF.

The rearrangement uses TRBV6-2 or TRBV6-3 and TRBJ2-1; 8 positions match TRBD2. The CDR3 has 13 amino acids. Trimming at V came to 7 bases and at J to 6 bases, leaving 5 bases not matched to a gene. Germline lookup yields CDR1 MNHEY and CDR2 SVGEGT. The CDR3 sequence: CASMTGGPNEQFF. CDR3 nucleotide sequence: TGTGCCAGCATGACGGGGGGGCCCAATGAGCAGTTCTTC.

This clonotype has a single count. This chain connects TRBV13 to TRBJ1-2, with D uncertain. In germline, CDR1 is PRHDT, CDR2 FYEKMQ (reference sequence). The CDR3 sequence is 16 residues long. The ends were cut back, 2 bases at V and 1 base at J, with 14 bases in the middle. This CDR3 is CASSLRPPGNNYGYTF. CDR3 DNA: TGTGCCAGCAGCTTAAGACCCCCCGGGAATAACTATGGCTACACCTTC.

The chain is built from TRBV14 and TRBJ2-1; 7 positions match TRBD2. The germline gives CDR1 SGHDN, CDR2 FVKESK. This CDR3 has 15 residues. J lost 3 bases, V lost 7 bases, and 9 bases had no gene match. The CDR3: CASNRGGQLYNEQFF. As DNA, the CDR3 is TGTGCCAGCAATCGGGGAGGGCAGCTCTACAATGAGCAGTTCTTC.

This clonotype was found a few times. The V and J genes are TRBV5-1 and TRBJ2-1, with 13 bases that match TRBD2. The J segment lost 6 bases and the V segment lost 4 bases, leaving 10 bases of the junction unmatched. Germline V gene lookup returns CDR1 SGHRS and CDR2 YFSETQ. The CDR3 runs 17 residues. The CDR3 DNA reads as TGCGCCAGCAGCGCAGATTTCGGGACTAGCGGGACCAATGAGCAGTTCTTC. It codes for CASSADFGTSGTNEQFF.

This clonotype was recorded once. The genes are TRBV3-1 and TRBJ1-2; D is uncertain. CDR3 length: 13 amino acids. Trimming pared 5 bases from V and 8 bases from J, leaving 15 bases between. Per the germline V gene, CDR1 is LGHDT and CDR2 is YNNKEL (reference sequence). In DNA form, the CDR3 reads TGTGCCAGCAGCTCAACTACAGTCTTCGGCTACACCTTC. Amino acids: CASSSTTVFGYTF.

For the CDR3, the DNA is TGTGCCAGCAGCTTAGATCGAAACACCATATATTTT. Protein product: CASSLDRNTIYF. This chain uses TRBV7-2 with TRBJ1-3; no reliable D call. The V and J ends lost 1 base and 5 bases respectively, with 3 bases between them. The CDR3 length is 12 residues. The germline V gene has CDR1 SGHTA and CDR2 FQGNSA.

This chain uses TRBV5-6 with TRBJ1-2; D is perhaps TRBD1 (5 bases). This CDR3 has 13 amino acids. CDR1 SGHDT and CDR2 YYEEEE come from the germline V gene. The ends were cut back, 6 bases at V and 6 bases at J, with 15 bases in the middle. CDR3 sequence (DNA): TGTGCCAGCACCGACAGTTGGGGGAATGGCTACACCTTC. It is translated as CASTDSWGNGYTF.

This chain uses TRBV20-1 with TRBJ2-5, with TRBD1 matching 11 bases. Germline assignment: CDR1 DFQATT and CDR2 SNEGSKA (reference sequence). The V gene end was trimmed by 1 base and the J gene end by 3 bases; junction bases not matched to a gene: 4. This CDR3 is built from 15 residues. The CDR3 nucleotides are TGCAGTGCTAGAGGGGACAGGGGGATAGAAGAGACCCAGTACTTC. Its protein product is CSARGDRGIEETQYF.

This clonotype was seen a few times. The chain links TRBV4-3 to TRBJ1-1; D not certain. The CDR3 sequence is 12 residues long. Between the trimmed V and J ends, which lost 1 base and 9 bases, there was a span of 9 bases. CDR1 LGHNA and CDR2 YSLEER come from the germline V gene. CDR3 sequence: CASSQVDGKAFF. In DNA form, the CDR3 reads TGCGCCAGCAGCCAAGTTGACGGGAAAGCTTTCTTT.

CDR3: CASSPLGGGNSDTQYF. CDR3 DNA: TGTGCCAGCAGCCCGCTGGGGGGAGGTAATTCAGATACGCAGTATTTT. The chain joins TRBV7-2 to TRBJ2-3; a possible D gene is TRBD2 (6 bases). CDR3 length equals 16 residues. V lost 5 bases and J 4 bases, leaving 19 bases between the germline ends. CDR1 and CDR2 from the germline V gene are SGHTA and FQGNSA.

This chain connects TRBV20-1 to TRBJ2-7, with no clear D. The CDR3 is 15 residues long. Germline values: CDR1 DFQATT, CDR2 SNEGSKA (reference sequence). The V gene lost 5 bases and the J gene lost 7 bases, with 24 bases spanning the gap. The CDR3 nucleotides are TGCAGTGCTCGTCAGGCAGGTCGTGCTTACAATGAGCAGTACTTC. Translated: CSARQAGRAYNEQYF.

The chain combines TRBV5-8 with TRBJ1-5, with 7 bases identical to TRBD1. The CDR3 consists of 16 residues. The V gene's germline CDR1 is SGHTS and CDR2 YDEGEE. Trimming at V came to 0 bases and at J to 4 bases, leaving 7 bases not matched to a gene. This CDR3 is CASSLVTGQLNQPQHF. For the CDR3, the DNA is TGTGCCAGCAGCTTGGTTACGGGACAGCTAAATCAGCCCCAGCATTTT.